Presented here are 8 T cell receptor beta chains from one specimen sequenced in a study of CD8+CD57+ T cells in acquired aplastic anemia. TCR beta VDJ combinations and CDR3 sequences were profiled from genomic DNA. TCRdb itself ran the reads through MiXCR, one entry per CDR3 protein. The sample shows 150,000 to 200,000 distinct CDR3 sequences, less than 60% of them seen only once. Only patients with CD8+CD57+ cell expansion on flow cytometry were chosen for sequencing. What was sequenced was sorted CD4+, CD8+, or CD8+CD57+ T cells (not recorded which) from PBMCs. These receptors were collected from a human donor with aplastic anemia.

V usage is TRBV20-1 and J usage is TRBJ1-2; TRBD1 is a possible D gene (6 bases). This CDR3 region has 14 residues. Germline V gene lookup returns CDR1 DFQATT and CDR2 SNEGSKA (reference sequence). Trimming took 0 bases from V and 0 from J, leaving 8 bases between them. The CDR3 bases are TGCAGTGCTAGAGATAGGGACACTAACTATGGCTACACCTTC. Its protein product is CSARDRDTNYGYTF.

This clonotype was observed once. No conserved phenylalanine or tryptophan ends this CDR3, so it is likely a read error. The chain employs TRBV25-1 and TRBJ1-1; D is perhaps TRBD1 (5 bases). This CDR3 has 14 amino acids. Germline values: CDR1 MGHDK, CDR2 SYGVNS. The V and J ends lost 2 bases and 7 bases respectively, with 14 bases between them. CDR3 coding DNA: TGTGCCAGCAGTGAAGGATGGCAGGGCTTTGAAGCTTTCCTT. This encodes CASSEGWQGFEAFL.

The rearrangement links TRBV10-1 to TRBJ2-7; the D is unclear. V was clipped by 2 bases and J by 3 bases, with 5 bases between them. Germline V lookup: CDR1 WNHNN, CDR2 SYGVQD (reference sequence). The CDR3 length is 12 residues. Here the CDR3 reads CASSEPGYEQYF. The CDR3, as DNA: TGCGCCAGCAGTGAGCCGGGCTACGAGCAGTACTTC.

V usage is TRBV9 and J usage is TRBJ1-5; no clear D. V dropped 4 bases and J dropped 3 bases, with 11 bases sitting between them. CDR3 length equals 14 residues. In germline, CDR1 is SGDLS, CDR2 YYNGEE. This chain's CDR3 is CASSQGRNNQPQHF. In DNA form, the CDR3 reads TGTGCCAGCAGCCAAGGACGGAACAATCAGCCCCAGCATTTT.

The chain employs TRBV5-1 and TRBJ1-1; D is unclear. Germline V gene lookup returns CDR1 SGHRS and CDR2 YFSETQ. The CDR3 runs to 16 residues. The ends were cut back, 1 base at V and 1 base at J, with 14 bases in the middle. The CDR3, as DNA: TGCGCCAGCAGCTTGCTGAGGGCGAGCCGGAACACTGAAGCTTTCTTT. Residues: CASSLLRASRNTEAFF.

In the case of this clonotype: A much larger clone differs from this one at a single base, so this may be a read error. The chain links TRBV5-4 to TRBJ1-2; 7 bases fit TRBD1. This CDR3 is 14 amino acids long. Germline assignment: CDR1 SGHNT and CDR2 YYREEE (reference sequence). The CDR3 region has the DNA TGTGCCAGCAGCCCCGGACAGGCCCCCGGTGGCTGCACCTTC. Translation gives CASSPGQAPGGCTF.

V gene TRBV19 combines with J gene TRBJ2-7; D possibly corresponds to TRBD1 (5 bases). The germline gives CDR1 LNHDA, CDR2 SQIVND (reference sequence). CDR3 length: 16 residues. V was trimmed by 9 bases and J by 5 bases, leaving 26 bases between them. CDR3 bases: TGTGCCAGCAGTCTCCAAGTTGCTTCCAGGGTTGACGAGCAGTACTTC. It specifies CASSLQVASRVDEQYF.

This CDR3 is CASSLGTSGRDTQYF. The CDR3 bases are TGCGCCAGCAGCTTGGGGACTAGCGGGAGGGATACGCAGTATTTT. The J gene is TRBJ2-3, the V gene TRBV5-1, with 14 bases that match TRBD2. The V segment lost 0 bases and the J segment 6 bases; nucleotides outside the gene matches: 0. Germline values: CDR1 SGHRS, CDR2 YFSETQ. The CDR3 is 15 amino acids.